What follows are 22 T cell receptor beta chains derived from one specimen sequenced in a study of regulatory T cells in long-lasting Graves disease. Time point denoted: newly diagnosed GD, antithyroid drugs for less than 3 months. Making the TCR library involved RNA that had been extracted from PBMCs. Assembly of TCR beta libraries relied on iRepertoire HTBI primers together with Arm-PCR of CDR3 regions. In TCRdb, the multiplex PCR reads were re-called with MiXCR into one record per CDR3 protein. The sample holds about 620,000 distinct CDR3 sequences; 16% are singletons and the top ten take around 19%. These data also formed part of another study, on T cells in Graves' hyperthyroidism and ophthalmopathy.

This specimen consisted of peripheral blood mononuclear cells (PBMCs), obtained at new diagnosis, from a patient treated with antithyroid drugs. These TCRs come from a woman aged 25 to 39 with Graves disease.

The chain recombines TRBV20-1 with TRBJ2-1; D call uncertain. The CDR3 totals 15 residues. Between the trimmed V and J ends, which lost 3 bases and 5 bases, there was a span of 17 bases. Germline lookup yields CDR1 DFQATT and CDR2 SNEGSKA (reference sequence). The CDR3 sequence is CSARAVVSRDNEQFF. The CDR3 nucleotides read TGCAGTGCTAGGGCAGTAGTATCTAGGGACAATGAGCAGTTCTTC.

The chain is built from TRBV28 and TRBJ2-5; 9 positions match TRBD1. After removal of 6 bases from V and 2 bases from J, the junction contained 10 bases not matched to a gene. Germline V gene data show CDR1 as MDHEN and CDR2 as SYDVKM. The CDR3 runs 16 residues. CDR3 region: CASSHGDRVLQETQYF. The CDR3 DNA is TGTGCCAGCAGCCACGGGGACAGGGTACTTCAAGAGACCCAGTACTTC.

This clonotype was picked up a small number of times. The chain combines TRBV5-6 with TRBJ1-1; 10 nucleotides align to TRBD1. The CDR3 is 15 amino acids. J gave up 4 bases and V 4 bases, and 7 bases lay outside the gene matches. From germline, CDR1 is SGHDT and CDR2 YYEEEE. The CDR3 protein is CASSHGQGVSTEAFF. In DNA form, the CDR3 reads TGTGCCAGCAGCCACGGACAGGGGGTTAGCACTGAAGCTTTCTTT.

V gene TRBV6-1 combines with J gene TRBJ2-7, with TRBD2 identical over 11 bases. The germline V gene encodes CDR1 MNHNS and CDR2 SASEGT. This CDR3 region has 15 residues. V gave up 4 bases and J gave up 7 bases; unmatched junction bases: 9. Written as DNA, the CDR3 is TGTGCCAGCAGTGCCCGACTAGCGGGATCGGGTGAGCAGTACTTC. This codes for CASSARLAGSGEQYF.

This clonotype was detected only a few times. This rearrangement joins TRBV15 to TRBJ1-6, with D perhaps TRBD1 (5 bases). The V gene lost 4 bases and the J gene lost 8 bases, with 12 bases spanning the gap. CDR1 is LNHNV, CDR2 YYDKDF, per germline (reference sequence). The CDR3 is 14 amino acids. This CDR3 reads CATSIDSSHSPLHF. The CDR3 DNA reads as TGTGCCACCAGCATCGACAGCTCCCATTCACCCCTCCACTTT.

This clonotype occurred a few times. This chain connects TRBV14 to TRBJ1-4; D gene unclear. Germline V gene lookup returns CDR1 SGHDN and CDR2 FVKESK. The ends were cut back, 3 bases at V and 3 bases at J, with 5 bases in the middle. This CDR3 comprises 13 residues. CDR3 nucleotide sequence: TGTGCCAGCAGCCAGCAATCTAATGAAAAACTGTTTTTT. It encodes CASSQQSNEKLFF.

CDR3 in amino acids: CASSSALAGVSDTQYF. The CDR3 DNA follows: TGTGCCAGCAGCTCGGCTCTAGCGGGAGTTTCAGATACGCAGTATTTT. This chain connects TRBV7-2 to TRBJ2-3; the match to TRBD2 covers 10 bases. The CDR3 spans 16 residues. V gave up 4 bases and J gave up 4 bases; unmatched junction bases: 8. Germline CDR1 SGHTA, CDR2 FQGNSA. The full variable domain, with the rest looked up from reference TRBV7-2 and TRBJ2-3, is GAGVSQSPSNKVTEKGKDVELRCDPISGHTALYWYRQSLGQGLEFLIYFQGNSAPDKSGLPSDRFSAERTGGSVSTLTIQRTQQEDSAVYLCASSSALAGVSDTQYFGPGTRLTVL.

The chain has TRBV20-1 and TRBJ1-4, with TRBD1 as a possible D gene (6 bases). This CDR3 is 13 amino acids long. Germline values: CDR1 DFQATT, CDR2 SNEGSKA (reference sequence). The V gene lost 3 bases and the J gene lost 6 bases, with 11 bases spanning the gap. CDR3 in amino acids: CSASTGGHEKLFF. CDR3 in DNA: TGCAGTGCTAGTACCGGGGGGCATGAAAAACTGTTTTTT.

In this sample, this clonotype turned up many times. The V and J genes are TRBV5-1 and TRBJ2-1; 8 bases agree with TRBD2. J gave up 3 bases and V 4 bases, and 9 bases lay outside the gene matches. The CDR3 has 16 residues. Germline-derived CDR1 and CDR2 are SGHRS and YFSETQ. CDR3 loop: CASSTTRAGVYNEQFF. CDR3 DNA: TGCGCCAGCAGCACAACGAGAGCGGGAGTCTACAATGAGCAGTTCTTC.

The rearrangement uses TRBV25-1 and TRBJ1-1; 11 bases are a match to TRBD1. Germline assignment: CDR1 MGHDK and CDR2 SYGVNS. The CDR3 runs 14 residues. Trimming removed 4 bases from V and 11 bases from J; junction bases left unmatched: 9. This chain's CDR3 is CASSGGQGDRSAFF. Written as DNA, the CDR3 is TGTGCCAGCAGTGGGGGACAGGGGGACCGTTCGGCTTTCTTT. Filled out from reference TRBV25-1 and TRBJ1-1, the complete variable domain reads EADIYQTPRYLVIGTGKKITLECSQTMGHDKMYWYQQDPGMELHLIHYSYGVNSTEKGDLSSESTVSRIRTEHFPLTLESARPSHTSQYLCASSGGQGDRSAFFGQGTRLTVV.

A few counts support this clonotype. The chain carries TRBV2 and TRBJ2-3; no firm D call. CDR3 length: 11 amino acids. Germline-derived CDR1 and CDR2 are SNHLY and FYNNEI. V lost 7 bases, J lost 2 bases, and 4 bases lay in between. The CDR3 nucleotides read TGTGCCAGCATTTTCACAGATACGCAGTATTTT. It encodes CASIFTDTQYF.

The rearrangement links TRBV14 to TRBJ1-3; no clear D gene. Trimming stripped 10 bases from V and 0 bases from J, with 13 bases between. CDR3 length equals 14 residues. Germline V CDR1 and CDR2: SGHDN, FVKESK. In DNA form, the CDR3 reads TGTGCCACCTCAATCATGAGCTCTGGAAACACCATATATTTT. Translating it yields CATSIMSSGNTIYF.

This clonotype was observed many times. The chain recombines TRBV2 with TRBJ2-7, with TRBD2 matching over 7 bases. Germline CDR1 SNHLY, CDR2 FYNNEI. Unmatched junction bases numbered 5, after V lost 0 bases and J lost 6 bases. This CDR3 region has 14 residues. The CDR3 DNA sequence: TGTGCCAGCAGTGAAGCGGGGGGGGACGGCGAGCAGTACTTC. This translates into CASSEAGGDGEQYF. The entire variable domain, with the rest obtained from reference TRBV2 and TRBJ2-7, is as follows: EPEVTQTPSHQVTQMGQEVILRCVPISNHLYFYWYRQILGQKVEFLVSFYNNEISEKSEIFDDQFSVERPDGSNFTLKIRSTKLEDSAMYFCASSEAGGDGEQYFGPGTRLTVT.

This chain joins TRBV15 and TRBJ1-4; D not certain. Trimming pared 0 bases from V and 4 bases from J, leaving 3 bases between. Germline values: CDR1 LNHNV, CDR2 YYDKDF (reference sequence). This CDR3 has 13 amino acids. As DNA, the CDR3 is TGTGCCACCAGCAGAGAACTTAATGAAAAACTGTTTTTT. Its protein product is CATSRELNEKLFF.

V gene TRBV12-3 or TRBV12-4 combines with J gene TRBJ2-3; D is possibly TRBD1 (6 bases). Trimming shortened V by 11 bases and J by 2 bases, and 14 bases separated the two germline ends. The CDR3 consists of 13 residues. This CDR3 reads CACGQPHTDTQYF. Written as DNA, the CDR3 is TGTGCCTGTGGACAGCCGCACACAGATACGCAGTATTTT.

This clonotype was counted a few times. V gene TRBV27 combines with J gene TRBJ2-1, with 7 bases lining up with TRBD2. CDR3 length equals 16 residues. J lost 7 bases, V lost 5 bases, and 14 bases had no gene match. Germline V CDR1 and CDR2: MNHEY, SMNVEV (reference sequence). The CDR3 DNA reads as TGTGCCAGCAGTCCTTGGGGGGGGAGGGCCTCAAATGAGCAGTTCTTC. This gives the protein CASSPWGGRASNEQFF.

On this clonotype itself: A read error may produce the germline difference seen at one junction end. The rearrangement uses TRBV10-3 and TRBJ2-1, with 8 bases aligning to TRBD1. The germline gives CDR1 ENHRY, CDR2 SYGVKD. This CDR3 is built from 13 residues. The CDR3, as DNA: TGTGCCATCAGGACAGGGGAAACGGATGAGCAGTCCTTC. Its protein is CAIRTGETDEQSF.

This clonotype was seen ten or more times. The chain recombines TRBV12-3 or TRBV12-4 with TRBJ2-1; D perhaps matches TRBD1 (6 bases). V was pared by 6 bases and J by 2 bases, with 17 bases between. CDR3 length: 16 amino acids. The chain's CDR3 is CASRPLQGWPYNEQFF. CDR3 DNA sequence: TGTGCCAGCAGACCACTCCAGGGGTGGCCCTACAATGAGCAGTTCTTC.

Details on this clonotype: This likely traces to a read error, being one base from a far larger clone. The chain has TRBV2 and TRBJ2-3, with no clear D. The V gene's germline CDR1 is SNHLY and CDR2 FYNNEI. CDR3 size: 12 residues. Trimming left V 6 bases short and J 6 bases short, with 10 bases between. The CDR3 sequence: CASRLDGDTQYF. In nucleotides, the CDR3 is TGTGCCAGCAGACTCGACGGCGATACGCAGTATTTT. The whole variable domain, remainder taken from reference TRBV2 and TRBJ2-3, is EPEVTQTPSHQVTQMGQEVILRCVPISNHLYFYWYRQILGQKVEFLVSFYNNEISEKSEIFDDQFSVERPDGSNFTLKIRSTKLEDSAMYFCASRLDGDTQYFGPGTRLTVL.

This clonotype was recorded a few times. The CDR3 does not close with the conserved phenylalanine or tryptophan, likely indicating a read error. CDR3 in DNA: TGTGCCAGCAGTTCACAGGGAGGTATTCGAAGCAATGAGCAGTTCCTC. Protein product: CASSSQGGIRSNEQFL. This rearrangement joins TRBV27 to TRBJ2-1, with D possibly being TRBD1 or TRBD2 (6 bases each). V lost 4 bases, J lost 6 bases, and 19 bases lay in between. This CDR3 has 16 amino acids. The germline V gene has CDR1 MNHEY and CDR2 SMNVEV (reference sequence).

This chain links TRBV9 with TRBJ1-5; unclear D gene. V was clipped by 0 bases and J by 0 bases, with 4 bases between them. CDR1 SGDLS and CDR2 YYNGEE come from the germline V gene. This CDR3 has 14 residues. CDR3 DNA: TGTGCCAGCAGCGTAGGAGTTAGCAATCAGCCCCAGCATTTT. Encoded protein: CASSVGVSNQPQHF.

This clonotype was seen repeatedly, ten times or more. This sequence joins TRBV20-1 and TRBJ1-3, with D perhaps matching TRBD1 (5 bases). CDR1 DFQATT and CDR2 SNEGSKA come from the germline V gene (reference sequence). CDR3 length: 12 amino acids. The V end was cut by 5 bases, the J end by 5 bases, with 10 bases between. The CDR3 region is CSALRDRNTIYF. The CDR3, as DNA: TGCAGTGCTCTCCGGGACCGAAACACCATATATTTT.